Listed here are 21 T cell receptor beta chains from one sample, sequenced in a study of regulatory T cells in long-lasting Graves disease. Arm-PCR of CDR3 regions and iRepertoire HTBI primers were the basis on which TCR beta libraries were built. TCRdb reprocessed the multiplex PCR reads via MiXCR and lists one record per CDR3 protein. The data show a few hundred thousand distinct CDR3 sequences, approximately 21% seen once. Time point of the sample: persistent/refractory GD, antithyroid drugs over 5 years with positive TRAb. PBMC RNA served as the TCR library source. Here the sequenced sample was peripheral blood mononuclear cells (PBMCs), taken when the disease was refractory, from a patient treated with antithyroid drugs. These receptor sequences come from a female donor with Graves disease.

This clonotype was observed at least ten times. Written as DNA, the CDR3 is TGTGCCAGCAGTTTATCCCCCCACGGATGGGGTTCACCCCTCCACTTT. Translation: CASSLSPHGWGSPLHF. The chain couples TRBV27 to TRBJ1-6, with D unclear. The CDR3 is 16 residues long. Germline V gene sequence: CDR1 MNHEY, CDR2 SMNVEV (reference sequence). Trimming took off 0 bases at V and 9 bases at J, with 15 bases between the two ends.

The chain recombines TRBV30 with TRBJ2-7; TRBD2 matches 7 bases. After removal of 1 base from V and 6 bases from J, the junction contained 0 bases not matched to a gene. Per germline, CDR1 GTSNPN and CDR2 SVGIG (reference sequence). The length of the CDR3 is 11 residues. Here the CDR3 reads CAWSGGGEQYF. The CDR3 DNA sequence: TGTGCCTGGAGTGGGGGGGGCGAGCAGTACTTC.

The sample holds many counts of this clonotype. The chain carries TRBV27 and TRBJ1-2; TRBD1 agrees at 11 bases. The germline CDR1 and CDR2 sequences are MNHEY and SMNVEV (reference sequence). Unmatched junction bases numbered 0, after V lost 2 bases and J lost 7 bases. The CDR3 consists of 13 residues. CDR3 in DNA: TGTGCCAGCAGTTTAGGACAGGGGGCTGGCTACACCTTC. This sequence encodes CASSLGQGAGYTF.

This clonotype was observed at least ten times. V usage is TRBV2 and J usage is TRBJ2-5; D assignment may be TRBD1 or TRBD2 (5 bases each). CDR1 SNHLY and CDR2 FYNNEI come from the germline V gene. This CDR3 has 14 residues. V was pared by 6 bases and J by 2 bases, with 13 bases between. The CDR3 region is CASSFGTAQETQYF. CDR3 coding DNA: TGTGCCAGCAGCTTTGGGACCGCGCAAGAGACCCAGTACTTC. Drawing the rest from reference TRBV2 and TRBJ2-5, the complete variable domain is EPEVTQTPSHQVTQMGQEVILRCVPISNHLYFYWYRQILGQKVEFLVSFYNNEISEKSEIFDDQFSVERPDGSNFTLKIRSTKLEDSAMYFCASSFGTAQETQYFGPGTRLLVL.

CDR3 sequence: CSARPPLEGGGNQPQHF. CDR3 DNA sequence: TGCAGTGCTAGACCCCCTTTAGAGGGGGGGGGGAATCAGCCCCAGCATTTT. The rearrangement links TRBV20-1 to TRBJ1-5; a weak D match, TRBD1 (6 bases). V was clipped by 2 bases and J by 4 bases, with 21 bases between them. Germline V gives CDR1 DFQATT, CDR2 SNEGSKA (reference sequence). The CDR3 extends over 17 amino acids.

This clonotype has a count of ten or more. The junction and the germline gene differ at one end; a read error may be behind it. The rearrangement uses TRBV12-3 or TRBV12-4 and TRBJ1-5, with D unresolved. CDR3 length equals 14 residues. The CDR3 bases are TGTGCCAGCAGCTTAGTGGCGAGCAATCAGCCCCAGCATTTT. Protein product: CASSLVASNQPQHF.

This clonotype came up many times. The chain couples TRBV6-1 to TRBJ1-2; no reliable D call. The CDR3 is made up of 13 amino acids. Germline V gene data show CDR1 as MNHNS and CDR2 as SASEGT. The V end was cut by 7 bases, the J end by 8 bases, with 17 bases between. For the CDR3, the DNA is TGTGCCAGCACTTCACCCCCTCCGGGCGGCTACACCTTC. As protein: CASTSPPPGGYTF.

There are many counts of this clonotype. The chain has TRBV28 and TRBJ2-7; possibly TRBD2 for D (6 bases). The ends were cut back, 5 bases at V and 3 bases at J, with 17 bases in the middle. Germline V lookup: CDR1 MDHEN, CDR2 SYDVKM. The CDR3 sequence is 15 residues long. CDR3 bases: TGTGCCAGCAGTGCCTCCCGCGGGGCCATCTACGAGCAGTACTTC. Its translation: CASSASRGAIYEQYF.

This clonotype was found a few times. The V gene is TRBV7-9, the J gene TRBJ2-5; the match to TRBD2 covers 9 bases. The J call is uncertain, as TRBJ2-1 better fits the DNA end. The CDR3 covers 15 residues. CDR1 and CDR2 (germline): SEHNR, FQNEAQ (reference sequence). DNA for the CDR3: TGTGCCAGCAGCTTGTCTAGCGGGGAATACAATGAGCAGTTCTTC. This gives the protein CASSLSSGEYNEQFF.

This clonotype has ten or more counts. The J gene is TRBJ1-6, the V gene TRBV7-9; 9 nucleotides align to TRBD1. The J segment lost 9 bases and the V segment lost 3 bases, leaving 6 bases of the junction unmatched. CDR3 length equals 15 residues. Germline V CDR1 and CDR2: SEHNR, FQNEAQ (reference sequence). In nucleotides, the CDR3 is TGTGCCAGCAGCTTCGCCTTACAGGGGGCTTCACCCCTCCACTTT. Amino acid sequence: CASSFALQGASPLHF.

Concerning this clonotype itself: This likely comes from a read error, as the CDR3 has no conserved phenylalanine or tryptophan at its end. The rearrangement uses TRBV6-2 or TRBV6-3 and TRBJ1-1; 8 bases map to TRBD1. There are 13 residues in the CDR3. Germline V gene sequence: CDR1 MNHEY, CDR2 SVGEGT. Trimming took 5 bases from V and 2 from J; bases not matched to a gene: 1. CDR3 sequence: CASSGQGNTEAFL. The CDR3 nucleotides read TGTGCCAGCAGTGGACAGGGAAACACTGAAGCTTTCCTT.

On this clonotype: This may stem from a read error, because a much larger clone lies one nucleotide away. The chain couples TRBV11-2 to TRBJ1-6; unclear D gene. This CDR3 spans 16 amino acids. The germline gives CDR1 SGHAT, CDR2 FQNNGV. V lost 4 bases and J lost 5, with 15 bases in between. The CDR3 coding sequence is TGTGCCAGCAGCTCATCCAAGGCGGTTGATAATTCACCCCTCCACTTT. Its translation: CASSSSKAVDNSPLHF.

This clonotype has only a few counts. The V and J genes are TRBV30 and TRBJ2-7, with 7 bases matching TRBD1. Germline V lookup: CDR1 GTSNPN, CDR2 SVGIG (reference sequence). CDR3 size: 12 residues. V lost 8 bases, J lost 0 bases, and 4 bases stayed unmatched. CDR3 sequence (DNA): TGTGCCGGGACAGCAGACTCCTACGAGCAGTACTTC. Amino acid sequence: CAGTADSYEQYF.

This clonotype was detected only a few times. A read error may produce the germline difference seen at one junction end. The chain recombines TRBV28 with TRBJ2-5; possible D gene TRBD1, 5 bases. Germline V lookup: CDR1 MDHEN, CDR2 SYDVKM. CDR3 length: 14 residues. CDR3 in amino acids: CASSFDREEDTQYF. The CDR3, as DNA: TGTGCCAGCAGTTTCGACAGAGAAGAAGATACCCAGTACTTC.

The chain couples TRBV28 to TRBJ2-1; tentatively, D is TRBD1 (6 bases). The CDR3 length is 14 residues. In germline, CDR1 is MDHEN, CDR2 SYDVKM. The V end was cut by 10 bases, the J end by 0 bases, with 13 bases between. CDR3: CATFNRVSYNEQFF. Here the CDR3 DNA reads TGTGCCACCTTCAACAGGGTCTCCTACAATGAGCAGTTCTTC.

The table lists this clonotype with a few counts. This chain uses TRBV12-3 or TRBV12-4 with TRBJ2-7; D gene unclear. CDR3 length equals 14 residues. Trimming took 7 bases from V and 3 from J, leaving 16 bases between them. The CDR3 sequence: CASTPQSIGYEQYF. CDR3 sequence (DNA): TGTGCCAGCACCCCCCAGAGTATCGGCTACGAGCAGTACTTC.

Worth noting for this clonotype: A much larger clone lies a single base off, so this may be a read error. The V gene is TRBV28, the J gene TRBJ2-7, with 10 nucleotides matching TRBD1. This CDR3 region has 18 residues. Unmatched junction bases numbered 15, after V lost 5 bases and J lost 2 bases. In germline, CDR1 is MDHEN, CDR2 SYDVKM. The CDR3 DNA follows: TGTGCCAGCAGTGATTTGGGCGTGGGACAGGGGTCCCCCTACGAGCAGTACTTC. The encoded protein is CASSDLGVGQGSPYEQYF.

This clonotype was seen ten or more times. The chain links TRBV20-1 to TRBJ1-2; D might be TRBD1 (5 bases). The CDR3 is 15 residues long. Germline-derived CDR1 and CDR2 are DFQATT and SNEGSKA (reference sequence). Trimming took off 5 bases at V and 5 bases at J, with 21 bases between the two ends. The CDR3 spells CSARITGGDTYGYTF. Here the CDR3 DNA reads TGCAGTGCTCGGATTACAGGTGGCGACACTTATGGCTACACCTTC.

This clonotype was seen a few times. This chain connects TRBV13 to TRBJ1-1, with 11 nucleotides matching TRBD1. The CDR3 covers 16 residues. V was clipped by 5 bases and J by 3 bases; unmatched bases: 8. In germline, CDR1 is PRHDT, CDR2 FYEKMQ (reference sequence). The CDR3 coding sequence is TGTGCCAGCAGCACTCGGACAGGGGGCGTGGACACTGAAGCTTTCTTT. Translated, it gives CASSTRTGGVDTEAFF.

The V gene is TRBV7-2, the J gene TRBJ2-7, with a possible D match to TRBD1 (6 bases). The germline V gene encodes CDR1 SGHTA and CDR2 FQGNSA. This CDR3 has 13 amino acids. Trimming cost V 1 base and J 5 bases, with 9 bases left between them. CDR3 coding DNA: TGTGCCAGCAGCTTAGAACAGGGTAACGAGCAGTACTTC. This sequence encodes CASSLEQGNEQYF.

This clonotype has a handful of counts. V and J are TRBV27 and TRBJ1-2; D perhaps matches TRBD1 (6 bases). Trimming took 4 bases from V and 7 from J, leaving 19 bases between them. The germline V gene has CDR1 MNHEY and CDR2 SMNVEV (reference sequence). The CDR3 is 15 residues long. CDR3 sequence reads: CASSYLGGGASGYTF. DNA for the CDR3: TGTGCCAGCAGTTACTTGGGGGGGGGCGCGAGTGGCTACACCTTC.